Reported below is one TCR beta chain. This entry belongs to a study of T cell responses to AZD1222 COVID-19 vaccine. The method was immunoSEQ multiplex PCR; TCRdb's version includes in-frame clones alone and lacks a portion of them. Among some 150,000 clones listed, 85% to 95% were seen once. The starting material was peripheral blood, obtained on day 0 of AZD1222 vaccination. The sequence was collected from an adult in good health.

The DNA for the CDR3 is TGTGCCAGCAGTTACTCCCGGGGGGCCACAGATACGCAGTATTTT. It encodes CASSYSRGATDTQYF. The rearrangement links TRBV6-5 to TRBJ2-3; D may be TRBD2 (7 bases). The length of the CDR3 is 15 residues. V shed 0 bases and J shed 2 bases, with 9 bases lying between them. Germline V gene lookup returns CDR1 MNHEY and CDR2 SVGAGI.